This entry lists 15 T cell receptor beta chains sequenced from one sample in a study of blood T cell repertoires in COVID-19. Here immunoSEQ multiplex PCR was the method, and the copy in TCRdb shows in-frame clones only, minus some. The sample lists under 200,000 clones, about 87% occurring once. The sequenced material came from peripheral blood. The receptors stem from a man younger than 35 with active or convalescent COVID-19.

This clone was detected only a few times. The chain carries TRBV29-1 and TRBJ2-1; TRBD2 matches at 8 bases. The CDR3 covers 13 residues. The trim removed 8 bases at V and 7 bases at J, leaving 10 bases unmatched. Germline CDR1 SQVTM, CDR2 ANQGSEA. This CDR3 reads CSPRLANLNEQFF. For the CDR3, the DNA is TGCAGCCCCAGACTAGCGAACTTAAATGAGCAGTTCTTC.

Note on this clone: Its ends do not fully match the called genes, so a read error is possible. This rearrangement joins TRBV4-2 to TRBJ2-1, with 12 bases matching TRBD2. CDR3 size: 18 residues. CDR1 is LGHNA and CDR2 is YNFKEQ in the germline V gene. CDR3 residues: CASSQDRPGLAGVDNTVF. As DNA, the CDR3 is TGTGCCAGCAGCCAAGATAGGCCGGGACTAGCGGGCGTCGATAACACGGTCTTC.

The chain joins TRBV6-6 to TRBJ2-2; no clear D gene. The germline V gene has CDR1 MNHNY and CDR2 SVGAGI (reference sequence). The V and J ends lost 5 bases and 0 bases respectively, with 10 bases between them. The CDR3 runs 15 residues. Written as DNA, the CDR3 is TGTGCCAGCAGTGAGCTCCGCCCGAACACCGGGGAGCTGTTTTTT. It encodes CASSELRPNTGELFF.

J is TRBJ1-3 and V is TRBV2; perhaps TRBD1 as D (6 bases). The CDR3 consists of 14 residues. The V and J ends lost 6 bases and 2 bases respectively, with 11 bases between them. CDR1 is SNHLY, CDR2 FYNNEI, per germline. The CDR3 loop reads CASSRDMAGNTIYF. CDR3 coding DNA: TGTGCCAGCAGCCGGGACATGGCTGGAAACACCATATATTTT.

As DNA, the CDR3 is TGTGCCAGCAGTACCCTAGCGGGGAATAACAATGAGCAGTTCTTC. Protein product: CASSTLAGNNNEQFF. The chain recombines TRBV6-4 with TRBJ2-1, with 9 bases that match TRBD2. V lost 5 bases to trimming and J lost 5 bases; unmatched junction nucleotides: 7. Germline lookup yields CDR1 MRHNA and CDR2 SNTAGT. CDR3 length: 15 amino acids.

The genes are TRBV6-5 and TRBJ2-3; D not certain. Deletions cut 0 bases from V and 6 bases from J, with 4 bases between. Germline CDR1 reads MNHEY; CDR2 reads SVGAGI. This CDR3 is built from 12 residues. CDR3 nucleotide sequence: TGTGCCAGCAGTTACTCTGGCGATACGCAGTATTTT. This encodes CASSYSGDTQYF.

The gene calls are TRBV25-1 and TRBJ1-1, with D unclear. This CDR3 has 14 amino acids. Deletions cut 2 bases from V and 4 bases from J, with 11 bases between. Germline CDR1 and CDR2: MGHDK and SYGVNS. The CDR3 protein is CASSENLRGTEAFF. DNA for the CDR3: TGTGCCAGCAGTGAAAATCTCCGGGGCACTGAAGCTTTCTTT.

The rearrangement links TRBV29-1 to TRBJ1-1, with D perhaps TRBD1 (6 bases). V was shortened by 3 bases and J by 4 bases, with 18 bases between the two germline ends. Germline V CDR1 and CDR2: SQVTM, ANQGSEA. The CDR3 totals 15 residues. DNA of the CDR3: TGCAGCGTTGACGGACGGGGGGGACAACTCACTGAAGCTTTCTTT. Translation: CSVDGRGGQLTEAFF.

The genes are TRBV6-1 and TRBJ2-7, with a weak D call TRBD1 (5 bases). The length of the CDR3 is 12 residues. V was clipped by 3 bases and J by 6 bases, with 9 bases between them. CDR1 and CDR2 (germline): MNHNS, SASEGT. The CDR3: CASSDLGAEQYV. CDR3 bases: TGTGCCAGCAGTGATCTTGGGGCCGAGCAGTACGTC.

The genes are TRBV5-1 and TRBJ2-2, with D uncertain. The length of the CDR3 is 16 residues. The V and J ends lost 1 base and 0 bases respectively, with 10 bases between them. The germline gives CDR1 SGHRS, CDR2 YFSETQ. The CDR3 loop reads CASSLQILSNTGELFF. DNA of the CDR3: TGCGCCAGCAGCTTGCAGATCTTATCGAACACCGGGGAGCTGTTTTTT.

CDR3 in DNA: TGCGCCAGCAGCCAAGAGCGGGAGGGCCGGGGGAATGAGCAGTTCTTC. Encoded protein: CASSQEREGRGNEQFF. The V call is TRBV4-3, the J call TRBJ2-1, with TRBD2 matching 9 bases. The CDR3 has 16 residues. J lost 7 bases, V lost 0 bases, and 7 bases had no gene match. The germline gives CDR1 LGHNA, CDR2 YSLEER.

The chain joins TRBV6-5 to TRBJ2-1; D unclear. Trimming shortened V by 6 bases and J by 8 bases, and 8 bases separated the two germline ends. The CDR3 contains 11 residues. The germline V gene has CDR1 MNHEY and CDR2 SVGAGI. Here the CDR3 DNA reads TGTGCCAGCAGGTACCGGGATGAGCAGTTCTTC. Encoded protein: CASRYRDEQFF.

This rearrangement joins TRBV28 to TRBJ2-7; 11 nucleotides match TRBD1. Germline V gives CDR1 MDHEN, CDR2 SYDVKM. Trimming removed 5 bases from V and 7 bases from J; junction bases left unmatched: 16. The CDR3 has 17 amino acids. The CDR3 loop reads CASSPLGRDRGSLEQYV. The CDR3, as DNA: TGTGCCAGCAGTCCATTGGGCCGGGACAGGGGGTCTTTGGAGCAGTACGTC.

The chain employs TRBV27 and TRBJ1-2; D possibly corresponds to TRBD1 (6 bases). The V and J ends lost 2 bases and 7 bases respectively, with 14 bases between them. Germline V gene lookup returns CDR1 MNHEY and CDR2 SMNVEV (reference sequence). CDR3 length equals 14 residues. This CDR3 is CASSLQNRDSGYTF. CDR3 sequence (DNA): TGTGCCAGCAGTTTACAAAACAGGGATTCTGGCTACACCTTC.

This chain connects TRBV20-1 to TRBJ1-1, with D unclear. The CDR3 runs to 11 residues. Trimming took off 6 bases at V and 7 bases at J, with 12 bases between the two ends. CDR1 is DFQATT, CDR2 SNEGSKA, per germline (reference sequence). The CDR3 loop reads CSAVAEVEAFF. CDR3 bases: TGCAGTGCCGTAGCGGAAGTTGAAGCTTTCTTT.